The entry below gives a single T cell receptor beta chain sequence along with its context. As yet, its antigen is unknown. This record comes from a study of T cell repertoires in cytomegalovirus infection. Study-level background: CMV infection plus the matching HLA type was flagged by public TCR beta signatures. Study-level findings and limits: HLA-C-restricted CMV-specific TCR beta clonotypes were dominant in the ex vivo response. Identification of carriers of CMV plus the relevant HLA was performed using cumulative public TCR beta family frequency.

TCRdb processed the reads anew with MiXCR; each CDR3 protein has one entry. This table holds 450,000 to 600,000 distinct CDR3 sequences, approximately 42% found once. CDR3 length equals 15 residues. The germline CDR1 and CDR2 sequences are SGHNT and YYREEE (reference sequence). V lost 0 bases and J lost 0, with 9 bases in between. This material consisted of cultured PBMCs, taken from culture after CMV antigen stimulation. This receptor was taken from a human donor in good health (CMV status not recorded). Some clones in this sample may be carry-over from other donors' samples. J is TRBJ1-2 and V is TRBV5-4; unclear D gene. CDR3 nucleotide sequence: TGTGCCAGCAGCTTGGGATCGCAAACTAACTATGGCTACACCTTC. It is translated as CASSLGSQTNYGYTF. The variable domain in full, with the rest retrieved from reference TRBV5-4 and TRBJ1-2, is ETGVTQSPTHLIKTRGQQVTLRCSSQSGHNTVSWYQQALGQGPQFIFQYYREEENGRGNFPPRFSGLQFPNYSSELNVNALELDDSALYLCASSLGSQTNYGYTFGSGTRLTVV.